This TCR beta chain came from a study of spatial heterogeneity in lung cancer. General study results and limits: In tumors, expanded intratumoral alpha and beta TCR counts tracked mutation counts.

A unique molecular identifier was carried by every single TCR cDNA molecule. TCRdb fed the 5' RACE reads into MiXCR, producing one record per CDR3 protein. The sample consists of about 1,400 distinct CDR3 sequences, roughly 13% of them appearing once. Time point noted: sample taken at primary tumor resection. The donors comprised about 65 untreated early-stage non-small cell lung cancer patients. By frequency in the sample, this clonotype is medium-sized. Antigen specificity is unknown. Germline lookup yields CDR1 LGHNA and CDR2 YSLEER. V dropped 1 base and J dropped 7; count of bases not matched to a gene: 8. CDR3 length: 16 amino acids.

V and J are TRBV4-3 and TRBJ2-4; 9 nucleotides line up with TRBD1. The sequence derives from a female donor with early-stage non-small cell lung cancer. This material consisted of lung tumor tissue, taken at surgery. The CDR3 loop reads CASSQASQGAQNIQYF. As DNA, the CDR3 is TGCGCCAGCAGCCAAGCCTCACAGGGGGCGCAGAACATTCAGTACTTC.